This T cell receptor (beta chain) stems from a study of CD8+ T cells in alopecia areata. Study outcomes and limitations: Uncertain still, given a single nonresponder, is whether baseline CD8+ expansion links to response.

This clone has more than one count but fewer than ten. Antigen specificity is unknown. An end of the junction does not agree with germline; a read error may underlie this. The V gene's germline CDR1 is SSHAT and CDR2 FNYEAQ (reference sequence). CDR3 length equals 13 residues. Extracted RNA was reverse transcribed, and the resulting cDNA served as sequencing template. This table comes from immunoSEQ multiplex PCR, and its TCRdb copy is limited to in-frame clones, with some not included. The data contain approximately 200,000 clones, 43% of them singletons. Treatment reported: oral pan-JAK inhibitor, 5-10 mg twice daily.

The sample here was CD4+ T cells sorted from blood, taken at roughly week 38, from a patient treated with tofacitinib. V is TRBV7-7 and J is TRBJ1-1; D remains ambiguous. The receptor was isolated from a human donor with alopecia areata. CDR3 protein: CASSLRTDTEAFF. The CDR3 DNA follows: TGTGCTAGCAGCTTACGGACCGATACTGAAGCTTTCTTT.